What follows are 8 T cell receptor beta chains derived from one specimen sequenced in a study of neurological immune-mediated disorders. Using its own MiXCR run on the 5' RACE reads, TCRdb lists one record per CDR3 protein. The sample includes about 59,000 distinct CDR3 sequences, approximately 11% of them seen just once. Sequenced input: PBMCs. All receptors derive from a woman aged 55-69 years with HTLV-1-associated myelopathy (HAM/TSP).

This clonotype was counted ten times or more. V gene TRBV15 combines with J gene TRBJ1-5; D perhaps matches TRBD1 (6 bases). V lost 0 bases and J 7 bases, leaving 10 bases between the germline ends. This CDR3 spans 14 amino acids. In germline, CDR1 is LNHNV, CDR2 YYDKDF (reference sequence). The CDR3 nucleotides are TGTGCCACCAGCAGAGACAGGGGAGACCAGCCCCAGCATTTT. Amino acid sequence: CATSRDRGDQPQHF.

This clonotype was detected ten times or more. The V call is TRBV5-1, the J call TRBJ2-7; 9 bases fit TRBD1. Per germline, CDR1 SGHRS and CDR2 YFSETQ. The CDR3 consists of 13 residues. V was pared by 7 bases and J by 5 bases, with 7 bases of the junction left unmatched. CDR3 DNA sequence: TGCGCCAGCCGGGACAGGGCTTTGGACGAGCAGTACTTC. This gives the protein CASRDRALDEQYF.

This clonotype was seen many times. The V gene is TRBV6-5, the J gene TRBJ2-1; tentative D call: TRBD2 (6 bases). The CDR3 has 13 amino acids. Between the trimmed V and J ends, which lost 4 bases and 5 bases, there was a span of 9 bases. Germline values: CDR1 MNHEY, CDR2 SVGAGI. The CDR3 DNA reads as TGTGCCAGCAGTTCTGGGGGGAACAATGAGCAGTTCTTC. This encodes CASSSGGNNEQFF.

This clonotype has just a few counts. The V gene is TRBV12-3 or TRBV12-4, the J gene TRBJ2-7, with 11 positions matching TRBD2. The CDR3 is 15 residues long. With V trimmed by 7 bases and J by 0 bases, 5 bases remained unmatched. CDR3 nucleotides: TGTGCCAGCAAACTAGCGGGAGTGATCTCCTACGAGCAGTACTTC. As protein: CASKLAGVISYEQYF.

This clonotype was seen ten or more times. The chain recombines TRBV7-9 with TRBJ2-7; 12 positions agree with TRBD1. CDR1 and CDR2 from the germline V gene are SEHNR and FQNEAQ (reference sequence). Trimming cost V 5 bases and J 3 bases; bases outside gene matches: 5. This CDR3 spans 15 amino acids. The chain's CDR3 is CASSPGTGGGYEQYF. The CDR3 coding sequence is TGTGCCAGCAGCCCAGGGACAGGGGGCGGCTACGAGCAGTACTTC.

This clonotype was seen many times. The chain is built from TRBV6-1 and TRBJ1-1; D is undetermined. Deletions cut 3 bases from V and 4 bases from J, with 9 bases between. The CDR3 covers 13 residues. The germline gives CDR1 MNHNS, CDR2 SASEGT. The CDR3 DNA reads TGTGCCAGCAGTGAGGAGTATTTCACTGAAGCTTTCTTT. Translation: CASSEEYFTEAFF.

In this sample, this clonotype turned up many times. Here the CDR3 reads CASSLGLAGGYEQFF. The CDR3 region has the DNA TGTGCCAGCAGTTTAGGGCTAGCGGGAGGGTATGAGCAGTTCTTC. The rearrangement joins TRBV12-3 or TRBV12-4 to TRBJ2-1, with 12 bases aligning to TRBD2. The V gene end was trimmed by 1 base and the J gene end by 8 bases; junction bases not matched to a gene: 3. CDR3 size: 15 residues.

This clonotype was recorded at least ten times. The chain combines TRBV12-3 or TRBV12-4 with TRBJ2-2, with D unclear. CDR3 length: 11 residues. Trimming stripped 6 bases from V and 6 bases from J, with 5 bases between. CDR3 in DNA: TGTGCCAGCAGCTATTCCGGGGAGCTGTTTTTT. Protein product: CASSYSGELFF.